What follows are 4 T cell receptor beta chains derived from one specimen sequenced in a study of CD8+ T cells in alopecia areata (dated by TCRdb to the late 2010s). The library was generated by the immunoSEQ multiplex PCR assay. To provide template for TCR sequencing, every sample had RNA extracted and reverse transcribed into cDNA. The clones in this table, taken by TCRdb from immuneACCESS, are in-frame only. Not every clone is retained; where verified, under half of the shortfall comes from an unresolved V gene, and the cause of the rest is unknown. The sample has 120,000 or so clones on record, 58% of them singletons. Less than 5.5% of the sample is taken by the ten largest. The sample's time point, from its label and the paper: baseline before oral tofacitinib. The specimen was CD4+ T cells sorted from blood, collected at week 0. The receptors were sampled from a human donor with alopecia areata.

The V and J genes are TRBV6-5 and TRBJ2-7; possible D gene TRBD1, 5 bases. V was shortened by 6 bases and J by 0 bases, with 12 bases between the two germline ends. The CDR3 is 14 residues long. Germline V gene data show CDR1 as MNHEY and CDR2 as SVGAGI. CDR3 loop: CASSPRQSSYEQYF. The CDR3 nucleotides are TGTGCCAGCAGCCCTCGACAGAGCTCCTACGAGCAGTACTTC.

The table lists this clone with a count of one. The rearrangement uses TRBV5-1 and TRBJ2-5; TRBD2 matches 12 bases. The end of the DNA aligns better with TRBJ2-7, so the J call may be wrong. Looked up from germline, CDR1 is SGHRS and CDR2 is YFSETQ. The CDR3 has 16 amino acids. This chain's CDR3 is CASSGSLAGGAYEQYF. CDR3 DNA: TGCGCCAGCAGCGGGTCCCTAGCGGGAGGGGCCTACGAGCAGTACTTC.

V is TRBV28 and J is TRBJ2-7; the match to TRBD2 covers 8 bases. The CDR3 is 17 residues long. Germline V CDR1 and CDR2: MDHEN, SYDVKM. V lost 6 bases and J lost 2; bases outside the gene matches: 15. The CDR3 coding sequence is TGTGCCAGCAGCCCGGGGGGCGGGGGGCGGACTACCTACGAGCAGTACTTC. Its protein is CASSPGGGGRTTYEQYF.

The rearrangement joins TRBV7-2 to TRBJ1-2, with TRBD1 as a possible D gene (5 bases). Germline V lookup: CDR1 SGHTA, CDR2 FQGNSA. V shed 3 bases and J shed 4 bases, with 6 bases lying between them. The CDR3 is 12 residues long. CDR3 in DNA: TGTGCCAGCAGCTTCACAGGCTATGGCTACACCTTC. Residues: CASSFTGYGYTF.